Listed below are T cell receptor beta chains from one sample, sequenced in a study of T cells in localized non-small cell lung cancer. Produced via immunoSEQ multiplex PCR; TCRdb's table is partial and in-frame only. The sample yields 20,000 to 25,000 clones, under 95% seen once. This specimen consisted of peripheral blood, obtained before any cancer treatment. The receptors shown here come from a man aged 35 to 69 with stage III squamous cell lung carcinoma. The CDR3 runs from the conserved cysteine through the conserved F or W. D genes are given only for firm matches.

v_call	cdr3_length	j_call	d_call	cdr3_nt	cdr3_aa
TRBV28	15	TRBJ2-7	-	TGTGCCAGCAGCTACGCCGGGACCCTCGGGCCCGAGCAGTACTTC	CASSYAGTLGPEQYF
TRBV9	14	TRBJ1-6	TRBD1	TGTGCCAGCAGAATGGACAGGGCTAATTCACCCCTCCACTTT	CASRMDRANSPLHF
TRBV5-1	15	TRBJ1-3	-	TGCGCCAGCAGCCCGGGGCCATCCTCTGGAAACACCATATATTTT	CASSPGPSSGNTIYF
TRBV19	15	TRBJ1-6	TRBD1	TGTGCCAGTACCGAGGGGGCTTCCTATAATTCACCCCTCCACTTT	CASTEGASYNSPLHF
TRBV7-2	17	TRBJ2-1	TRBD2	TGTGCCAGCAGCTTAGTTAGCGGGAGACTTTCCTACAATGAGCAGTTCTTC	CASSLVSGRLSYNEQFF
TRBV27	15	TRBJ1-2	TRBD1	TGTGCCAGCAGTCCCTCCGGGACAGGGGTTTATGGCTACACCTTC	CASSPSGTGVYGYTF
TRBV6-9	13	TRBJ2-2	TRBD1	TGTGCCAGCAGTAGGACAGGATTCGGGGAGCTGTTTTTT	CASSRTGFGELFF
TRBV4-2	15	TRBJ2-7	TRBD2	TGTGCCAGCAGCCAAGGGGGACTAGCGGGAGGCGAGCAGTACTTC	CASSQGGLAGGEQYF
TRBV4-3	18	TRBJ2-3	TRBD2	TGCGCCAGCAGCCGCTACCGAACCCTAGCGGGGGGGGCAGATACGCAGTATTTT	CASSRYRTLAGGADTQYF
TRBV5-4	14	TRBJ1-1	TRBD1	TGTGCCAGCAGCTTTAATCGGGACAGGGTTGAAGCTTTCTTT	CASSFNRDRVEAFF
TRBV28	12	TRBJ2-4	-	TGTGCCAGCGGGCAGCTCGGAAACATTCAGTACTTC	CASGQLGNIQYF
TRBV30	13	TRBJ1-6	TRBD1	TGTGCCTGGAGTGTCCGGGACAGGACGCCCCTCCACTTT	CAWSVRDRTPLHF
TRBV6-5	13	TRBJ1-2	-	TGTGCCAGCAGTCAACAGGGTCGGGGTGGCTACACCTTC	CASSQQGRGGYTF
TRBV7-9	12	TRBJ2-4	-	TGTGCCAGCAGCTTAGACCAGGGGCGAAAGGACTTC	CASSLDQGRKDF
TRBV10-3	13	TRBJ2-7	TRBD1	TGTGCCATCAGTAGGGACAGGGGAGCGGAGCAGTACTTC	CAISRDRGAEQYF
TRBV19	13	TRBJ1-1	TRBD1	TGTGCCAGTAGTAAGCCGACAGGGAATGAAGCTTTCTTT	CASSKPTGNEAFF